Detailed here is one TCR beta chain. What it recognizes is unknown. The entry originates in a study of shared clonotypes between healthy human individuals. Study context: Per donor, CD8 memory used one plate, CD8 naive used two, CD4 memory used three and CD4 naive used three.

Researchers ran the assay at a deep level. Repertoires were generated with immunoSEQ multiplex PCR, while TCRdb's copy carries only in-frame clones and drops some. Among more than 500,000 clones listed, approximately 95% were seen once. The V gene end was trimmed by 3 bases and the J gene end by 6 bases; junction bases not matched to a gene: 3. Germline V gives CDR1 LNHDA, CDR2 SQIVND (reference sequence). The CDR3 extends over 14 amino acids. CD45RO-negative, CCR7-selected cells formed the naive CD8 fraction, which excluded terminally differentiated effector memory CD45RA+ cells. Nashville, Tennessee was home to all donors, who were Caucasian adults. Study-level points and caveats: Rarefaction revealed incomplete sorted-subset sequencing despite large depth.

The receptor was derived from a woman in her thirties in good health. The gene calls are TRBV19 and TRBJ2-2, with 8 bases matching TRBD1. The specimen was naive CD8+ T cells sorted from blood. CDR3 residues: CASSIRQGPGELFF. As DNA, the CDR3 is TGTGCCAGTAGTATCCGACAGGGGCCCGGGGAGCTGTTTTTT. The complete variable domain, with remaining parts taken from reference TRBV19 and TRBJ2-2, reads DGGITQSPKYLFRKEGQNVTLSCEQNLNHDAMYWYRQDPGQGLRLIYYSQIVNDFQKGDIAEGYSVSREKKESFPLTVTSAQKNPTAFYLCASSIRQGPGELFFGEGSRLTVL.